Listed below are T cell receptor beta chains from one sample, sequenced in a study of Tregs in tolerant kidney transplant recipients. Produced via immunoSEQ multiplex PCR; TCRdb's table is partial and in-frame only. The sample includes 50,000 to 80,000 clones, more than 95% seen only once; the top ten take 0.34%. Here the sequenced sample was Tregs from blood, taken before the transplant. These receptors were obtained from a human donor who received a combined kidney and bone marrow transplant. CDR3s include the opening cysteine and the closing phenylalanine or tryptophan. Each record gives: D gene, CDR3 length, V gene, CDR3 protein. D genes are given only for firm matches.

-	11	TRBV29-1	CSVATGTLAFF
-	14	TRBV4-3	CASSQEIEGRAQYF
-	14	TRBV5-4	CASSLSRNTGELFF
-	14	TRBV5-6	CASSFFQGVYGYTF
TRBD2	16	TRBV7-2	CASSRTGTSGFYEQYF
-	13	TRBV4-3	CASSQELLNEQFF
TRBD1	14	TRBV28	CASREQGLVQPQHF
-	14	TRBV5-1	CASRITASTDTQYF
TRBD1	13	TRBV19	CASTGQIYNEQFF
-	14	TRBV5-1	CASSLNRLAYEQYF
-	16	TRBV5-1	CASSLAGVRGANVLTF
-	14	TRBV5-4	CASSLGQYNSPLHF
TRBD1	14	TRBV7-6	CASSPSDRNYGYTF
-	16	TRBV7-2	CASSLWGGALSETQYF
TRBD2	13	TRBV27	CASSLSPGLAEYF
-	15	TRBV28	CASKIPGQFDTEAFF
TRBD1	17	TRBV30	CAWSGLGQRKMNTEAFF
-	14	TRBV11-2	CASLHTGGGETQYF
-	17	TRBV18	CASSRARGAVSTDTQYF
-	15	TRBV15	CATSRWGGSSYEQYF
-	14	TRBV2	CASSVEGSNQPQHF
-	11	TRBV30	CAWSTFYEQYF
-	15	TRBV7-2	CASSLVSSGIDTQYF
-	16	TRBV6-5	CASSYSNPGENTEAFF
-	13	TRBV5-1	CASSLAFEETQYF
TRBD1	15	TRBV5-1	CASSLQTGILDTQYF
TRBD1	16	TRBV7-2	CASSPRGGQGAGGYTF
TRBD2	17	TRBV5-1	CASSLAVAGGPGETQYF
-	12	TRBV29-1	CSVVRDSYEQYF
-	16	TRBV14	CASSQSFRGRGETQYF
TRBD1	14	TRBV12-5	CASGFLRGHTEAFF
TRBD1	17	TRBV7-8	CASSLWTGSVSNQPQHF
-	15	TRBV7-9	CASSLKSAAEGTQYF
TRBD2	15	TRBV5-1	CASSRAGGRADTQYF
TRBD2	15	TRBV7-2	CASSLGGGRTDTQYF
TRBD1	13	TRBV10-3	CAIRDRDKYGYTF
TRBD2	16	TRBV7-9	CASSSAWVAGDHEQYF
TRBD1	15	TRBV7-2	CASSLVGQGNSPLHF
-	13	TRBV11-2	CASSLFGDSPLHF
TRBD1	13	TRBV6-1	CAIRKQGADGYTF
TRBD1	14	TRBV27	CASSKGQSQETQYF
TRBD2	16	TRBV5-1	CASSYLAGGTYNEQFF